The 29 T cell receptor beta chains listed next were all sequenced from one sample in a study of cytomegalovirus exposure and HLA in healthy donors. A multiplex PCR was run with 60 Vbeta primers and 13 Jbeta primers. Sequenced by immunoSEQ multiplex PCR; TCRdb stores in-frame clones only, minus some. The sample has some 100,000 clones, around three quarters seen once. The sequencing input was PBMCs. These receptors all stem from a female donor in good health and CMV-seropositive.

This clone came up once. The chain is built from TRBV5-1 and TRBJ2-3; 12 bases agree with TRBD2. This CDR3 is built from 17 residues. With V trimmed by 4 bases and J by 3 bases, 9 bases remained unmatched. The germline V gene encodes CDR1 SGHRS and CDR2 YFSETQ. CDR3 in amino acids: CASSKLAGGLGTDTQYF. CDR3 DNA sequence: TGCGCCAGCAGCAAACTAGCGGGGGGCCTTGGGACAGATACGCAGTATTTT.

The V and J genes are TRBV6-1 and TRBJ1-2; a weak D match, TRBD1 (6 bases). V was cut by 7 bases and J by 8 bases, with 14 bases left in between. CDR3 length: 12 residues. Looked up from germline, CDR1 is MNHNS and CDR2 is SASEGT. CDR3 loop: CASTFGGNGYTF. CDR3 nucleotide sequence: TGTGCCAGCACCTTTGGGGGCAACGGCTACACCTTC.

This clone has a single count. The chain joins TRBV6-5 to TRBJ2-1; D might be TRBD1 (5 bases). Looked up from germline, CDR1 is MNHEY and CDR2 is SVGAGI. The CDR3 is made up of 15 amino acids. V was cut by 2 bases and J by 4 bases, with 12 bases left in between. CDR3 protein: CASSYGWGPYNEQFF. DNA for the CDR3: TGTGCCAGCAGTTACGGCTGGGGCCCTTACAATGAGCAGTTCTTC.

The chain is built from TRBV4-1 and TRBJ1-2, with D possibly being TRBD1 (6 bases). The ends were cut back, 1 base at V and 7 bases at J, with 28 bases in the middle. This CDR3 has 19 amino acids. CDR1 and CDR2 (germline): MGHRA, YSYEKL. DNA for the CDR3: TGCGCCAGCAGCCAAGCGAACAGGGACACCAAAGGCCTTGGGCGTGGCTACACCTTC. As protein: CASSQANRDTKGLGRGYTF.

This clone has more than one count but fewer than ten. This chain uses TRBV29-1 with TRBJ2-7; D gene unclear. The CDR3 runs 11 residues. CDR1 is SQVTM and CDR2 is ANQGSEA in the germline V gene. Deletions cut 2 bases from V and 3 bases from J, with 5 bases between. CDR3 sequence reads: CSVERGYEQYF. In DNA, the CDR3 is TGCAGCGTTGAAAGAGGCTACGAGCAGTACTTC.

The J gene is TRBJ2-7, the V gene TRBV7-8; D is possibly TRBD2 (6 bases). Germline CDR1 SGHVS, CDR2 FQNEAQ. CDR3 length: 15 amino acids. V shed 1 base and J shed 0 bases, with 10 bases lying between them. DNA of the CDR3: TGTGCCAGCAGCTTAGGGGGGGACCCCTCCTACGAGCAGTACTTC. This sequence encodes CASSLGGDPSYEQYF.

This clone was observed a few times. V and J are TRBV15 and TRBJ2-1; 7 bases are shared with TRBD1. Germline V lookup: CDR1 LNHNV, CDR2 YYDKDF (reference sequence). Trimming at V came to 5 bases and at J to 4 bases, leaving 11 bases not matched to a gene. This CDR3 contains 16 residues. Here the CDR3 reads CATSGQTGILYNEQFF. The CDR3, as DNA: TGTGCCACCAGCGGGCAGACAGGGATCCTTTACAATGAGCAGTTCTTC.

The chain uses TRBV9 and TRBJ2-7, with D uncertain. This CDR3 is built from 13 residues. V was shortened by 4 bases and J by 7 bases, with 15 bases between the two germline ends. Germline V gives CDR1 SGDLS, CDR2 YYNGEE. The CDR3 DNA is TGTGCCAGCAGCCCCAGACCGGGTTGGGAGCAGTACTTC. Its protein is CASSPRPGWEQYF.

J is TRBJ2-2 and V is TRBV7-9; 7 positions match TRBD1. The CDR3 length is 15 residues. Germline V gives CDR1 SEHNR, CDR2 FQNEAQ (reference sequence). J gave up 3 bases and V 4 bases, and 5 bases lay outside the gene matches. The CDR3 coding sequence is TGTGCCAGCAGCTCCCCGGACAGGTACACCGGGGAGCTGTTTTTT. It codes for CASSSPDRYTGELFF.

V usage is TRBV9 and J usage is TRBJ2-7, with a possible D match to TRBD2 (5 bases). Germline CDR1 and CDR2: SGDLS and YYNGEE. V lost 7 bases, J lost 6 bases, and 14 bases lay in between. The CDR3 has 12 amino acids. This CDR3 is CASGTRRGEQYF. The CDR3, as DNA: TGTGCCAGCGGAACCCGTCGGGGCGAGCAGTACTTC.

This clone was observed a single time. The rearrangement joins TRBV5-6 to TRBJ2-3; the match to TRBD2 covers 8 bases. The CDR3 runs to 17 residues. The V and J ends lost 4 bases and 2 bases, in that order; junction bases with no gene match: 12. The germline gives CDR1 SGHDT, CDR2 YYEEEE. This chain's CDR3 is CASSLPGAGASTDTQYF. For the CDR3, the DNA is TGTGCCAGCAGCCTTCCAGGAGCGGGAGCATCCACAGATACGCAGTATTTT.

In its sample, this clone was seen once. The chain joins TRBV4-1 to TRBJ1-5; weak D call: TRBD1 (5 bases). The CDR3 has 12 amino acids. The germline CDR1 and CDR2 sequences are MGHRA and YSYEKL. V gave up 1 base and J gave up 7 bases, with 5 bases separating them. CDR3 in DNA: TGCGCCAGCAGCCAAGGGGGCCAGCCCCAGCATTTT. Translation: CASSQGGQPQHF.

The J gene is TRBJ2-5, the V gene TRBV19; D is undetermined. This CDR3 has 13 amino acids. Trimming took 3 bases from V and 2 from J, leaving 7 bases between them. Germline V gene sequence: CDR1 LNHDA, CDR2 SQIVND (reference sequence). The CDR3 DNA follows: TGTGCCAGTAGTATTAACTGGCAAGAGACCCAGTACTTC. Its protein is CASSINWQETQYF.

This sequence joins TRBV6-5 and TRBJ1-2, with 8 bases fitting TRBD1. The V and J ends lost 2 bases and 6 bases, in that order; junction bases with no gene match: 5. The germline V gene has CDR1 MNHEY and CDR2 SVGAGI. This CDR3 comprises 14 residues. The CDR3 DNA sequence: TGTGCCAGCAGTTACAGGCAGGGGGCCGATGGCTACACCTTC. This gives the protein CASSYRQGADGYTF.

This clone was counted once. The V gene is TRBV11-1, the J gene TRBJ2-7; D unclear. V was clipped by 3 bases and J by 6 bases, with 6 bases between them. Germline CDR1 and CDR2: SGHAT and FQDESV (reference sequence). The CDR3 covers 11 residues. The CDR3 DNA follows: TGTGCCAGCAGCTTCTCGAGCGAGCAGTACTTC. Protein sequence: CASSFSSEQYF.

This chain uses TRBV7-8 with TRBJ2-1, with TRBD2 as a possible D gene (6 bases). Trimming cost V 2 bases and J 0 bases, with 8 bases left between them. Germline V CDR1 and CDR2: SGHVS, FQNEAQ. CDR3 length: 15 residues. CDR3 nucleotide sequence: TGTGCCAGCAGCTTAACCGGGAGCTCCTACAATGAGCAGTTCTTC. Translation: CASSLTGSSYNEQFF.

CDR3 nucleotides: TGTGCCAGCTCAACTCCTACTAGCGGCACCACAGATACGCAGTATTTT. This sequence encodes CASSTPTSGTTDTQYF. The V and J genes are TRBV18 and TRBJ2-3; 8 bases match TRBD2. The V gene end was trimmed by 5 bases and the J gene end by 2 bases; junction bases not matched to a gene: 9. Germline-derived CDR1 and CDR2 are KGHSH and LQKENI. The CDR3 contains 16 residues.

J is TRBJ2-3 and V is TRBV4-2; perhaps TRBD2 as D (5 bases). The V end lost 3 bases, the J end lost 7 bases, and 20 bases lay between the germline ends. The germline V gene encodes CDR1 LGHNA and CDR2 YNFKEQ. The CDR3 length is 16 residues. CDR3 sequence (DNA): TGTGCCAGCAGCCAGGACCAGTGGGATCGGGGAAATACGCAGTATTTT. Translating gives CASSQDQWDRGNTQYF.

The chain combines TRBV30 with TRBJ1-2, with 7 nucleotides matching TRBD1. This CDR3 contains 13 residues. Germline trimming cut 4 bases from V and 3 bases from J; bases unmatched to any gene: 5. From germline, CDR1 is GTSNPN and CDR2 SVGIG (reference sequence). The CDR3 region has the DNA TGTGCCTGGACAAGAGGGGGCTACTATGGCTACACCTTC. It translates to CAWTRGGYYGYTF.

The gene calls are TRBV15 and TRBJ2-7; 7 bases agree with TRBD1. J gave up 2 bases and V 4 bases, and 5 bases lay outside the gene matches. Looked up from germline, CDR1 is LNHNV and CDR2 is YYDKDF (reference sequence). The CDR3 sequence is 14 residues long. The CDR3 coding sequence is TGTGCCACCAGCACCTACAGGGGAACCTACGAGCAGTACTTC. This encodes CATSTYRGTYEQYF.

The chain couples TRBV7-9 to TRBJ2-7; D is perhaps TRBD1 (5 bases). V was pared by 5 bases and J by 6 bases, with 11 bases between. CDR1 is SEHNR and CDR2 is FQNEAQ in the germline V gene (reference sequence). The CDR3 extends over 12 amino acids. The CDR3: CASSPTALEQYF. In DNA, the CDR3 is TGTGCCAGCAGCCCGACAGCACTCGAGCAGTACTTC.

This clone was observed once. The chain combines TRBV5-1 with TRBJ2-2; 7 bases align to TRBD1. The trim removed 0 bases at V and 6 bases at J, leaving 5 bases unmatched. In germline, CDR1 is SGHRS, CDR2 YFSETQ. The CDR3 runs 15 residues. CDR3 DNA sequence: TGCGCCAGCAGCTTGGGAGACAGGGTACCCGGGGAGCTGTTTTTT. This sequence encodes CASSLGDRVPGELFF.

CDR3 loop: CASSQERRTSGGASRNEQFF. Here the CDR3 DNA reads TGCGCCAGCAGCCAAGAAAGACGGACTAGCGGGGGGGCAAGCAGGAATGAGCAGTTCTTC. The gene calls are TRBV4-1 and TRBJ2-1, with TRBD2 identical over 15 bases. Germline lookup yields CDR1 MGHRA and CDR2 YSYEKL. The V segment lost 0 bases and the J segment 7 bases; nucleotides outside the gene matches: 13. The CDR3 sequence is 20 residues long.

This clone has just a few counts. The chain uses TRBV11-2 and TRBJ1-2, with a tentative D call TRBD1 (5 bases). The V end was cut by 5 bases, the J end by 1 base, with 11 bases between. The CDR3 totals 14 residues. CDR1 and CDR2 from the germline V gene are SGHAT and FQNNGV. CDR3 nucleotide sequence: TGTGCCAGCAGCACAGCCGGGGGTAACTATGGCTACACCTTC. It is translated as CASSTAGGNYGYTF.

The chain combines TRBV7-2 with TRBJ2-3, with D maybe TRBD2 (5 bases). Per the germline V gene, CDR1 is SGHTA and CDR2 is FQGNSA. CDR3 length: 14 amino acids. Between the trimmed V and J ends, which lost 6 bases and 3 bases, there was a span of 13 bases. This CDR3 reads CASRSRGLTDTQYF. CDR3 DNA: TGTGCCAGCAGGTCTCGAGGGTTAACAGATACGCAGTATTTT.

The J gene is TRBJ2-1, the V gene TRBV6-1, with D perhaps matching TRBD2 (6 bases). In germline, CDR1 is MNHNS, CDR2 SASEGT. The CDR3 totals 17 residues. V dropped 1 base and J dropped 0 bases, with 13 bases sitting between them. Here the CDR3 reads CASSEVSSAGSYNEQFF. For the CDR3, the DNA is TGTGCCAGCAGTGAAGTGTCCTCAGCGGGCTCCTACAATGAGCAGTTCTTC.

The rearrangement uses TRBV2 and TRBJ1-6, with 7 nucleotides matching TRBD1. The CDR3 spans 14 residues. V lost 5 bases and J lost 6; bases outside the gene matches: 4. Germline V gene lookup returns CDR1 SNHLY and CDR2 FYNNEI. CDR3 sequence (DNA): TGTGCCAGCAGTTTACAGGGGCTTAATTCACCCCTCCACTTT. It is translated as CASSLQGLNSPLHF.

V and J are TRBV6-5 and TRBJ2-7; D might be TRBD2 (5 bases). This CDR3 contains 15 residues. Trimming stripped 2 bases from V and 2 bases from J, with 13 bases between. CDR1 MNHEY and CDR2 SVGAGI come from the germline V gene. CDR3 sequence: CASSYGGGGAYEQYF. As DNA, the CDR3 is TGTGCCAGCAGTTACGGAGGCGGCGGAGCCTACGAGCAGTACTTC.

The rearrangement joins TRBV5-1 to TRBJ1-2, with D tentatively TRBD1 (6 bases). This CDR3 has 16 amino acids. V was shortened by 0 bases and J by 7 bases, with 19 bases between the two germline ends. Germline V gene sequence: CDR1 SGHRS, CDR2 YFSETQ. This CDR3 reads CASSLEGRGYSGGYTF. CDR3 DNA sequence: TGCGCCAGCAGCTTGGAGGGCAGGGGTTACTCGGGTGGCTACACCTTC. Based on the CDR3 plus reference TRBV5-1 and TRBJ1-2, the full variable domain is KAGVTQTPRYLIKTRGQQVTLSCSPISGHRSVSWYQQTPGQGLQFLFEYFSETQRNKGNFPGRFSGRQFSNSRSEMNVSTLELGDSALYLCASSLEGRGYSGGYTFGSGTRLTVV.